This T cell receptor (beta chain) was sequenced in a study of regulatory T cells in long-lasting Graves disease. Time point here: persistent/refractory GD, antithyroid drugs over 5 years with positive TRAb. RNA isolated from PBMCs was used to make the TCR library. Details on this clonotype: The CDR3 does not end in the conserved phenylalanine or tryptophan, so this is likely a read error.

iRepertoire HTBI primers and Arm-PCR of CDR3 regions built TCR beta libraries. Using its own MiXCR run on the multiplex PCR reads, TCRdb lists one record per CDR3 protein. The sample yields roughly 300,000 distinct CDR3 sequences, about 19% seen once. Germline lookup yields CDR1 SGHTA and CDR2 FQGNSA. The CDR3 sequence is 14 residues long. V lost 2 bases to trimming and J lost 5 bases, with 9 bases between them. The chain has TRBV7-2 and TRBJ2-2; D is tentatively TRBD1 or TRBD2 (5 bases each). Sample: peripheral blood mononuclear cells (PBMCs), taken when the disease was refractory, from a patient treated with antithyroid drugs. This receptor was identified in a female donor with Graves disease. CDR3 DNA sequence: TGTGCCAGCAGCTTATCTGGGGGAACCGGGGAGCTGTTTCTT. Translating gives CASSLSGGTGELFL.